This TCR beta chain was identified during a study of human T cells and chemical hapten exposure. Study-wide findings and caveats: The number of TCRs over 1 in 1000 frequency stayed unchanged after DPC. With alopecia, donors may have immune responses unlike healthy people's.

There are a few counts of this clonotype. Its specificity is not known. One end of the junction fails to match germline, which may point to a read error. The CDR3 is 15 amino acids. Germline values: CDR1 SGHTA, CDR2 FQGNSA. TCRdb redid the calling of the RACE reads with MiXCR, one entry per CDR3 protein. Here the sample spans about 92,000 distinct CDR3 sequences, approximately 9.9% being singletons. The time point: pre-sensitization, week 0. Treatment defined: therapeutic diphenylcyclopropenone sensitization with weekly scalp DPC. Blood sampling preceded each patch test application. From whole blood left unfractionated, total RNA was extracted.

This sequence originates from a woman aged 40 to 49 with alopecia areata. Some clones in this sample may be carry-over from other donors' samples. Sequenced here: whole blood, sampled in connection with sensitization to the hapten diphenylcyclopropenone (DPC). The J gene is TRBJ2-5, the V gene TRBV7-2; 9 bases line up with TRBD2. Written as DNA, the CDR3 is TGTGCCAGCAGCTTAGACCCTAGCGGGGTTGAGACCAAGTACTTC. Its protein product is CASSLDPSGVETKYF.